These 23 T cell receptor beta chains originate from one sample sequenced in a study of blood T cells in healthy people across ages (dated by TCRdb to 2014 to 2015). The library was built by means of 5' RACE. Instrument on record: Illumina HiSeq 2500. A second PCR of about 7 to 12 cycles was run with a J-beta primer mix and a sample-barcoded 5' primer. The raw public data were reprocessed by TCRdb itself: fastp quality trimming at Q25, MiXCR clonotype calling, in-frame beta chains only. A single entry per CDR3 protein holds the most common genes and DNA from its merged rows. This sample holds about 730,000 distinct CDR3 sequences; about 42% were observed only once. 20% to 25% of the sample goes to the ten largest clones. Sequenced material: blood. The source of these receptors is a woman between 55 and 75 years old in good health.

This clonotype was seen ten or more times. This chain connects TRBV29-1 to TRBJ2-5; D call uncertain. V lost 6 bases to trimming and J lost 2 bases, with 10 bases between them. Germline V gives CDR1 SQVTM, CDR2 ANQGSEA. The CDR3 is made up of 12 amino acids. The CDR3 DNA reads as TGCAGCGTGGGGATGAGGCAAGAGACCCAGTACTTC. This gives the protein CSVGMRQETQYF.

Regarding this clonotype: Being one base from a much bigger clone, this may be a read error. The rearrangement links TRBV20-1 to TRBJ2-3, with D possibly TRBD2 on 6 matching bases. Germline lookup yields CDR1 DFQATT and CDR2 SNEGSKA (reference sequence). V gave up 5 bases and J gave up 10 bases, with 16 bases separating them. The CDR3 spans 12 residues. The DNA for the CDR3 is TGCAGTGCTGCCCAATCGGGGGATGCGCAGTATTTT. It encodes CSAAQSGDAQYF.

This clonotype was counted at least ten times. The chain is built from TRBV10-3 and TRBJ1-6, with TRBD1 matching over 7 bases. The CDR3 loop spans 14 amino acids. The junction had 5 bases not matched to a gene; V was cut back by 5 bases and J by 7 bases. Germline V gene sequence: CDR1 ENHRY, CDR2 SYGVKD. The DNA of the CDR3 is TGTGCCATCAGTCGACAGGGAAAGAATTCACCCCTCCACTTT. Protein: CAISRQGKNSPLHF.

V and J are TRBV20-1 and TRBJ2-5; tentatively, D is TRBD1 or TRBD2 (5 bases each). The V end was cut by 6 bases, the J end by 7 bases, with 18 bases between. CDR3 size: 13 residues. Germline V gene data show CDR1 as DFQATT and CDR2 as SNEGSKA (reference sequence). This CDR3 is CSARVQIRGTQYF. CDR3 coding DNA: TGCAGTGCGAGGGTCCAAATAAGGGGGACCCAGTACTTC.

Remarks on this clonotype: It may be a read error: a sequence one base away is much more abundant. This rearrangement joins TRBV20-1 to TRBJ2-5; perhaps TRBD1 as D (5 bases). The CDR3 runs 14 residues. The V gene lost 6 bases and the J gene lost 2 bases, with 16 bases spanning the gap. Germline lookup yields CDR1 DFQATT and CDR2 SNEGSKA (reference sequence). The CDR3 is CSALLGQGQETQYF. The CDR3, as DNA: TGCAGTGCCCTTTTGGGCCAGGGTCAAGAGACCCAGTACTTC.

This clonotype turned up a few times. In DNA form, the CDR3 reads TGTGCCAGCAGCACCGCGACTAGCGGGAGGGCCCAAGATACGCAGTATTTT. Translating gives CASSTATSGRAQDTQYF. The rearrangement links TRBV7-2 to TRBJ2-3, with 14 bases matching TRBD2. Trimming took 5 bases from V and 5 from J; bases not matched to a gene: 9. The germline V gene has CDR1 SGHTA and CDR2 FQGNSA. The CDR3 covers 17 residues. Based on the CDR3 plus reference TRBV7-2 and TRBJ2-3, the full variable domain is GAGVSQSPSNKVTEKGKDVELRCDPISGHTALYWYRQSLGQGLEFLIYFQGNSAPDKSGLPSDRFSAERTGGSVSTLTIQRTQQEDSAVYLCASSTATSGRAQDTQYFGPGTRLTVL.

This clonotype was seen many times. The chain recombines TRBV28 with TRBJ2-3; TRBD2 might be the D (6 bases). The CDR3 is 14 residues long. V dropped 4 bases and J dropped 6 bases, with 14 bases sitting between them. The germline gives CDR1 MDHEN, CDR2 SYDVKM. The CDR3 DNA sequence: TGTGCCAGCAGTTCCGGACTATCCTTGGATACGCAGTATTTT. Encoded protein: CASSSGLSLDTQYF.

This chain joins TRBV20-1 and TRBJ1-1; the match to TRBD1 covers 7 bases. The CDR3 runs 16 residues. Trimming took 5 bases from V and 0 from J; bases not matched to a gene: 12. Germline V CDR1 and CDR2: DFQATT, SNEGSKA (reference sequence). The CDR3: CSAGRTGGTMNTEAFF. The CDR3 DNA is TGCAGTGCTGGGCGGACAGGAGGAACCATGAACACTGAAGCTTTCTTT.

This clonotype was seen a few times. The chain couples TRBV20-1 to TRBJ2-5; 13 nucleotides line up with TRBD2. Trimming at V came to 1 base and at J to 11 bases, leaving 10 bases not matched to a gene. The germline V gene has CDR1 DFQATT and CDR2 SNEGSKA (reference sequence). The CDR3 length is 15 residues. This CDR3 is CSARVLAGGYNEQYF. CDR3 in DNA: TGCAGTGCTAGAGTACTAGCGGGAGGGTACAATGAGCAGTACTTC.

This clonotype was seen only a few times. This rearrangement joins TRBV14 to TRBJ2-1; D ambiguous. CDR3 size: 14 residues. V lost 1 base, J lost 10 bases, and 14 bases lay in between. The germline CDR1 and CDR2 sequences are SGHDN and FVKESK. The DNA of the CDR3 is TGTGCCAGCAGCCAAGGGCAAGGCTATAGCGAGCAGTTCTTC. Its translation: CASSQGQGYSEQFF.

CDR3 DNA: TGCAGTGCTAGAGGGCGGGGGCACCAGCCCCAGCATTTT. Amino acids: CSARGRGHQPQHF. V is TRBV20-1 and J is TRBJ1-5; D is possibly TRBD1 (6 bases). The V and J ends lost 1 base and 7 bases respectively, with 11 bases between them. From germline, CDR1 is DFQATT and CDR2 SNEGSKA (reference sequence). The CDR3 runs to 13 residues.

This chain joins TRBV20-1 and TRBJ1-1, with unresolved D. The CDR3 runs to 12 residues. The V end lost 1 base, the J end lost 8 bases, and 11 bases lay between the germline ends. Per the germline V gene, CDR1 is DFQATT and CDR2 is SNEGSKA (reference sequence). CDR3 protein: CSARVRLGEAFF. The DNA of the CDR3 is TGCAGTGCTAGAGTTCGGCTAGGGGAAGCTTTCTTT.

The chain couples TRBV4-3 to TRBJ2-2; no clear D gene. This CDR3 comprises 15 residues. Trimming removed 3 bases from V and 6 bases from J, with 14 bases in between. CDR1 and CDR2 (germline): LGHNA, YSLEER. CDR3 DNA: TGCGCCAGCAGCCACCCTGGGCAGGTCCCCGGGGAGCTGTTTTTT. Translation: CASSHPGQVPGELFF.

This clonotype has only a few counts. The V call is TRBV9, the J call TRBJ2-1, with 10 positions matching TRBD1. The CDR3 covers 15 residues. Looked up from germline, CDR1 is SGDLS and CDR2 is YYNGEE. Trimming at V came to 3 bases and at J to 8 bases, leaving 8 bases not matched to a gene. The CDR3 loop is CASSASGTGAYEQFF. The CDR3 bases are TGTGCCAGCAGCGCCTCCGGGACAGGGGCGTATGAGCAGTTCTTC.

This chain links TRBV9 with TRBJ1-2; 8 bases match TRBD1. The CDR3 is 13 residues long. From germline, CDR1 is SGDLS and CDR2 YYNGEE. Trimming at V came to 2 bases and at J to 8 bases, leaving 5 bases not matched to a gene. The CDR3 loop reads CASSVQGAGGYTF. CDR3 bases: TGTGCCAGCAGCGTTCAGGGGGCGGGAGGCTACACCTTC.

The CDR3 region is CSVGLLAGGGEQFF. CDR3 nucleotides: TGCAGCGTTGGCCTCCTAGCGGGAGGGGGTGAGCAGTTCTTC. The genes are TRBV29-1 and TRBJ2-1, with 12 bases aligning to TRBD2. The V segment lost 4 bases and the J segment 9 bases; nucleotides outside the gene matches: 7. Germline values: CDR1 SQVTM, CDR2 ANQGSEA. The CDR3 loop spans 14 amino acids.

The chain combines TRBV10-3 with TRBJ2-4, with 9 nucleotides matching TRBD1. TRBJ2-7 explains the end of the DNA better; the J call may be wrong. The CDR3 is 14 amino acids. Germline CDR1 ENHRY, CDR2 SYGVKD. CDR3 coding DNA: TGTGCCATCGCCGACGGGACAGGGATTTACGAGCAGTACTTC. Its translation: CAIADGTGIYEQYF.

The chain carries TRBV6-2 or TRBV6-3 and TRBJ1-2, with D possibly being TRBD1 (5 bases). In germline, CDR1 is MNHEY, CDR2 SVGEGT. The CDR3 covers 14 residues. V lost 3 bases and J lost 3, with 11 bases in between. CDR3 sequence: CASSYRTFDYGYTF. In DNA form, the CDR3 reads TGTGCCAGCAGTTATCGGACATTTGACTATGGCTACACCTTC.

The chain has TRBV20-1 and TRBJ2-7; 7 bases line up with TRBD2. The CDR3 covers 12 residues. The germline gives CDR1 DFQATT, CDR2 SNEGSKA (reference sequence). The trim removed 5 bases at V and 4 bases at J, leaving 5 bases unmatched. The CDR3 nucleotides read TGCAGTGCTCCCCTCGGGGGGTACGAGCAGTACTTC. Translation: CSAPLGGYEQYF.

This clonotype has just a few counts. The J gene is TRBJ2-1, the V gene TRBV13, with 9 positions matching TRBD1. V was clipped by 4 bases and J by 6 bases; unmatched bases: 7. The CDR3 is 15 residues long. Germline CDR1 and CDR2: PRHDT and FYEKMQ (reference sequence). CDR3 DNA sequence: TGTGCCAGCAGCTCGTTCCGGGACAGGGTCAATGAGCAGTTCTTC. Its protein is CASSSFRDRVNEQFF.

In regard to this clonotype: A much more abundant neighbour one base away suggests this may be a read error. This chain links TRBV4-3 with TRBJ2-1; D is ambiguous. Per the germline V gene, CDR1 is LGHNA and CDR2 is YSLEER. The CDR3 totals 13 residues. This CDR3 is CVSSQDGRNEQFF. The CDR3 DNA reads TGCGTCAGCAGCCAAGATGGGCGCAATGAGCAGTTCTTC.

The CDR3 reads CSVGHRQKNIQYF. In nucleotides, the CDR3 is TGCAGCGTTGGACACCGACAGAAAAACATTCAGTACTTC. The chain combines TRBV29-1 with TRBJ2-4, with D perhaps matching TRBD1 (5 bases). This CDR3 is 13 amino acids long. The ends were cut back, 4 bases at V and 4 bases at J, with 11 bases in the middle. The V gene's germline CDR1 is SQVTM and CDR2 ANQGSEA.

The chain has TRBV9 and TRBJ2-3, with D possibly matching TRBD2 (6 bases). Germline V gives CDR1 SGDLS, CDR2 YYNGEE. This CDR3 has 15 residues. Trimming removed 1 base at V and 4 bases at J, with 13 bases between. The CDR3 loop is CASSVSGPGADTQYF. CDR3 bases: TGTGCCAGCAGCGTATCGGGCCCGGGGGCAGATACGCAGTATTTT.